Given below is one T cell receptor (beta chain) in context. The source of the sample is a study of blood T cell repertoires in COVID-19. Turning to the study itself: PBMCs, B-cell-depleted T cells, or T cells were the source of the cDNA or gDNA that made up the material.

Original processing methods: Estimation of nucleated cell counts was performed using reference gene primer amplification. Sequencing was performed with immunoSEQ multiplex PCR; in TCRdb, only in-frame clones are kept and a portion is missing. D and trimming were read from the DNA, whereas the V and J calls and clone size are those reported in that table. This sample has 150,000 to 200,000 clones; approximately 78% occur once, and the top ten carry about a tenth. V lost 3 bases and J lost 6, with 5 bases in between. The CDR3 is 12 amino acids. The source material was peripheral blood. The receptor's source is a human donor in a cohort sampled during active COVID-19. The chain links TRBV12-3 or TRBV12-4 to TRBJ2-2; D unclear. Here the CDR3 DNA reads TGTGCCAGCAGTTTTTCGGCCGGGGAGCTGTTTTTT. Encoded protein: CASSFSAGELFF.